The present entry profiles one T cell receptor beta chain with its context. Sequenced by immunoSEQ multiplex PCR; TCRdb stores in-frame clones only, minus some. The sample holds 350,000 to 450,000 clones, about 87% seen once. The sample is drawn from a study of blood T cell repertoires in COVID-19. The CDR3 length is 13 residues. The V gene's germline CDR1 is MNHEY and CDR2 SVGAGI. The V end lost 0 bases, the J end lost 8 bases, and 10 bases lay between the germline ends. The chain combines TRBV6-5 with TRBJ1-2; D unclear. The receptor comes from a man in his forties in a cohort exposed to, infected with or recovered from COVID-19 (not recorded which). The sequenced sample consisted of PBMCs or T cells enriched from blood (not recorded which). For the CDR3, the DNA is TGTGCCAGCAGTTACTCGATGGGCAGGGGCTACACCTTC. Protein: CASSYSMGRGYTF.